The 32 T cell receptor beta chains below come from one sample, sequenced in a study of shared clonotypes between healthy human individuals. TCRdb keeps only in-frame clones here, not all; method: immunoSEQ multiplex PCR. The data show millions of clones, roughly 94% seen once. Sequencing input: naive CD4+ T cells sorted from blood. Subset: CD45RA+ positively selected. The receptors originated from a man aged 18 to 29 in good health.

Regarding this clone: A junction end diverges from the germline sequence, so it may reflect a read error. The chain recombines TRBV7-7 with TRBJ2-1; D may match TRBD1 or TRBD2 (5 bases each). The CDR3 extends over 15 amino acids. Germline CDR1 and CDR2: SSHAT and FNYEAQ (reference sequence). The CDR3 DNA reads as TGTGCTAGCAGCTTAGGCCAGGGTGGCAGCGGTGAGCAGTTCTTC. It specifies CASSLGQGGSGEQFF.

The chain joins TRBV5-8 to TRBJ1-2; D gene uncertain. The ends were cut back, 0 bases at V and 5 bases at J, with 8 bases in the middle. Germline V gene sequence: CDR1 SGHTS, CDR2 YDEGEE. The CDR3 is 13 amino acids. CDR3 region: CASSLADPYGYTF. The CDR3 coding sequence is TGTGCCAGCAGCTTGGCGGATCCGTATGGCTACACCTTC.

J is TRBJ2-2 and V is TRBV6-1; no firm D call. The germline CDR1 and CDR2 sequences are MNHNS and SASEGT. This CDR3 comprises 15 residues. Trimming took off 5 bases at V and 6 bases at J, with 16 bases between the two ends. The CDR3 reads CASSSGETTPGELFF. Written as DNA, the CDR3 is TGTGCCAGCAGTTCCGGTGAAACGACACCCGGGGAGCTGTTTTTT.

This rearrangement joins TRBV19 to TRBJ1-1; 8 bases line up with TRBD1. The CDR3 totals 14 residues. With V trimmed by 8 bases and J by 5 bases, 10 bases remained unmatched. CDR1 is LNHDA, CDR2 SQIVND, per germline (reference sequence). The CDR3 protein is CASFTGQAGTEAFF. CDR3 sequence (DNA): TGTGCCAGTTTCACGGGACAGGCGGGGACTGAAGCTTTCTTT.

This clone was seen only once. The V call is TRBV30, the J call TRBJ2-1, with D tentatively TRBD2 (5 bases). Germline V gene lookup returns CDR1 GTSNPN and CDR2 SVGIG (reference sequence). The V gene lost 0 bases and the J gene lost 9 bases, with 9 bases spanning the gap. The CDR3 is made up of 12 amino acids. The CDR3 region is CAWSVSGGEQFF. CDR3 sequence (DNA): TGTGCCTGGAGTGTGAGTGGAGGTGAGCAGTTCTTC.

V usage is TRBV29-1 and J usage is TRBJ2-7, with 10 bases lining up with TRBD1. The germline V gene has CDR1 SQVTM and CDR2 ANQGSEA. The V segment lost 6 bases and the J segment 6 bases; nucleotides outside the gene matches: 11. The CDR3 length is 14 residues. CDR3 sequence reads: CSVADGTGVGEQYF. The DNA of the CDR3 is TGCAGCGTGGCAGACGGGACAGGGGTTGGCGAGCAGTACTTC.

The gene calls are TRBV6-6 and TRBJ2-7, with 10 bases that match TRBD1. Germline lookup yields CDR1 MNHNY and CDR2 SVGAGI (reference sequence). J gave up 0 bases and V 2 bases, and 4 bases lay outside the gene matches. CDR3 length equals 16 residues. CDR3 protein: CASSYRQGAYSYEQYF. As DNA, the CDR3 is TGTGCCAGCAGTTACAGACAGGGGGCCTACTCCTACGAGCAGTACTTC.

This sequence joins TRBV9 and TRBJ2-5, with D maybe TRBD2 (6 bases). The germline V gene encodes CDR1 SGDLS and CDR2 YYNGEE. The CDR3 covers 15 residues. Deletions cut 4 bases from V and 0 bases from J, with 13 bases between. DNA of the CDR3: TGTGCCAGCAGCCAATTAGCGGAGAACCAAGAGACCCAGTACTTC. Its protein product is CASSQLAENQETQYF.

The chain recombines TRBV7-9 with TRBJ1-1, with 11 nucleotides matching TRBD1. Trimming at V came to 0 bases and at J to 9 bases, leaving 6 bases not matched to a gene. The germline V gene has CDR1 SEHNR and CDR2 FQNEAQ (reference sequence). The CDR3 consists of 15 residues. CDR3 coding DNA: TGTGCCAGCAGCTTAGCTGGACAGGGGGCCCATAAAGCTTTCTTT. Protein sequence: CASSLAGQGAHKAFF. Together with reference TRBV7-9 and TRBJ1-1, the CDR3 gives the full variable domain: DTGVSQNPRHKITKRGQNVTFRCDPISEHNRLYWYRQTLGQGPEFLTYFQNEAQLEKSRLLSDRFSAERPKGSFSTLEIQRTEQGDSAMYLCASSLAGQGAHKAFFGQGTRLTVV.

The genes are TRBV5-1 and TRBJ2-7; the match to TRBD1 covers 11 bases. Germline CDR1 is SGHRS and CDR2 is YFSETQ. V shed 4 bases, J shed 3 bases, and the junction held 6 bases outside the gene matches. The CDR3 consists of 15 residues. CDR3 sequence reads: CASSAGGTGGYEQYF. As DNA, the CDR3 is TGCGCCAGCAGCGCCGGAGGGACAGGGGGCTACGAGCAGTACTTC.

With regard to this clone: The same CDR3 also results from other DNA sequences found in this sample. The CDR3 sequence: CASSLEGGSNQPQHF. The CDR3 DNA is TGCGCCAGCAGCTTGGAAGGGGGAAGCAATCAGCCCCAGCATTTT. The V gene is TRBV5-1, the J gene TRBJ1-5; TRBD1 might be the D (6 bases). Trimming took 0 bases from V and 1 from J, leaving 8 bases between them. The CDR3 runs to 15 residues. The germline CDR1 and CDR2 sequences are SGHRS and YFSETQ.

As concerns this clone: Other DNA sequences in this specimen translate into the identical CDR3. The rearrangement uses TRBV9 and TRBJ2-3, with D possibly being TRBD2 (6 bases). Germline loops: CDR1 SGDLS, CDR2 YYNGEE. V was pared by 4 bases and J by 0 bases, with 9 bases between. The CDR3 spans 14 residues. The CDR3 loop is CASSRGTSTDTQYF. The CDR3 bases are TGTGCCAGCAGCCGCGGGACTAGCACAGATACGCAGTATTTT. Full variable domain (outside the CDR3, taken from reference TRBV9 and TRBJ2-3): DSGVTQTPKHLITATGQRVTLRCSPRSGDLSVYWYQQSLDQGLQFLIQYYNGEERAKGNILERFSAQQFPDLHSELNLSSLELGDSALYFCASSRGTSTDTQYFGPGTRLTVL.

The rearrangement uses TRBV29-1 and TRBJ2-2; D is perhaps TRBD1 (5 bases). The CDR3 runs 15 residues. The ends were cut back, 4 bases at V and 4 bases at J, with 16 bases in the middle. Germline V gene lookup returns CDR1 SQVTM and CDR2 ANQGSEA. The CDR3 is CSVASVGRATGELFF. CDR3 DNA sequence: TGCAGCGTTGCCTCAGTCGGCAGGGCCACCGGGGAGCTGTTTTTT.

DNA for the CDR3: TGTGCCAGCAGCTTAGCCGGGGCGAACACCGGGGAGCTGTTTTTT. Its translation: CASSLAGANTGELFF. This chain links TRBV7-6 with TRBJ2-2, with D perhaps matching TRBD2 (5 bases). The germline V gene encodes CDR1 SGHVS and CDR2 FNYEAQ. The CDR3 consists of 15 residues. V was cut by 0 bases and J by 0 bases, with 5 bases left in between. Full variable domain (rest looked up from reference TRBV7-6 and TRBJ2-2): GAGVSQSPRYKVTKRGQDVALRCDPISGHVSLYWYRQALGQGPEFLTYFNYEAQQDKSGLPNDRFSAERPEGSISTLTIQRTEQRDSAMYRCASSLAGANTGELFFGEGSRLTVL.

The chain is built from TRBV6-4 and TRBJ1-6; the D gene is possibly TRBD1 (5 bases). The CDR3 totals 14 residues. V lost 4 bases, J lost 6 bases, and 10 bases lay in between. Germline V lookup: CDR1 MRHNA, CDR2 SNTAGT. CDR3 DNA sequence: TGTGCCAGCAGTGTAACGACAGTTAATTCACCCCTCCACTTT. It encodes CASSVTTVNSPLHF.

The V and J genes are TRBV4-3 and TRBJ1-2; D is uncertain. Germline loops: CDR1 LGHNA, CDR2 YSLEER. CDR3 length equals 15 residues. With 4 bases removed from V and 6 bases from J, the gap between germline ends came to 18 bases. The CDR3 sequence: CASSLGRSFVDGYTF. The CDR3 DNA reads as TGCGCCAGCAGCCTCGGACGGTCCTTTGTGGATGGCTACACCTTC.

This rearrangement joins TRBV19 to TRBJ1-5; D is unresolved. Germline V gives CDR1 LNHDA, CDR2 SQIVND (reference sequence). V lost 3 bases to trimming and J lost 2 bases, with 14 bases between them. This CDR3 contains 16 residues. As DNA, the CDR3 is TGTGCCAGTAGTATTTCCCTAACAGAGGGCAATCAGCCCCAGCATTTT. This translates into CASSISLTEGNQPQHF.

This clone was seen a few times. The same CDR3 is also encoded by other DNA sequences in this sample. This chain connects TRBV11-2 to TRBJ2-1; no firm D call. Germline values: CDR1 SGHAT, CDR2 FQNNGV. The CDR3 covers 14 residues. Trimming took off 1 base at V and 0 bases at J, with 4 bases between the two ends. As DNA, the CDR3 is TGTGCCAGCAGCTTAGGGAGCTCCTACAATGAGCAGTTCTTC. Translation: CASSLGSSYNEQFF.

J is TRBJ1-1 and V is TRBV27; D is unresolved. This CDR3 region has 13 residues. Per germline, CDR1 MNHEY and CDR2 SMNVEV (reference sequence). With 6 bases removed from V and 4 bases from J, the gap between germline ends came to 12 bases. The CDR3 region has the DNA TGTGCCAGCAGATACCGCTGGGGCACTGAAGCTTTCTTT. It yields the protein CASRYRWGTEAFF.

V is TRBV5-6 and J is TRBJ2-7; 7 bases fit TRBD1. V dropped 0 bases and J dropped 3; count of bases not matched to a gene: 6. The CDR3 runs to 15 residues. Germline values: CDR1 SGHDT, CDR2 YYEEEE. CDR3 residues: CASSLEPGQLYEQYF. In DNA form, the CDR3 reads TGTGCCAGCAGCTTGGAGCCGGGACAGCTCTACGAGCAGTACTTC.

This chain connects TRBV18 to TRBJ2-7; 7 bases align to TRBD2. The trim removed 3 bases at V and 1 base at J, leaving 6 bases unmatched. The CDR3 is 15 amino acids. Germline assignment: CDR1 KGHSH and CDR2 LQKENI. This CDR3 is CASSPAASGSYEQYF. In nucleotides, the CDR3 is TGTGCCAGCTCACCTGCAGCTAGCGGATCCTACGAGCAGTACTTC. Combining the CDR3 with reference TRBV18 and TRBJ2-7 gives the whole variable domain NAGVMQNPRHLVRRRGQEARLRCSPMKGHSHVYWYRQLPEEGLKFMVYLQKENIIDESGMPKERFSAEFPKEGPSILRIQQVVRGDSAAYFCASSPAASGSYEQYFGPGTRLTVT.

The rearrangement joins TRBV7-2 to TRBJ1-2; 10 positions agree with TRBD1. Germline values: CDR1 SGHTA, CDR2 FQGNSA. The CDR3 spans 15 residues. V lost 5 bases, J lost 4 bases, and 7 bases stayed unmatched. The CDR3 loop reads CASSEKTGGPYGYTF. The CDR3 DNA is TGTGCCAGCAGCGAGAAGACAGGGGGCCCCTATGGCTACACCTTC.

The chain uses TRBV10-3 and TRBJ2-1, with 12 positions matching TRBD2. Trimming at V came to 10 bases and at J to 0 bases, leaving 10 bases not matched to a gene. Per germline, CDR1 ENHRY and CDR2 SYGVKD. The CDR3 runs 17 residues. CDR3 loop: CATLRLAGEGSYNEQFF. CDR3 nucleotides: TGTGCCACCCTGAGACTAGCGGGAGAAGGCTCCTACAATGAGCAGTTCTTC.

The chain employs TRBV2 and TRBJ2-1; D ambiguous. This CDR3 comprises 11 residues. V dropped 4 bases and J dropped 12 bases, with 10 bases sitting between them. The V gene's germline CDR1 is SNHLY and CDR2 FYNNEI. The CDR3 reads CASSVLAGQFF. The DNA of the CDR3 is TGTGCCAGCAGTGTACTGGCTGGGCAGTTCTTC.

The chain is built from TRBV6-6 and TRBJ1-2; perhaps TRBD1 as D (6 bases). Germline V gene data show CDR1 as MNHNY and CDR2 as SVGAGI (reference sequence). The CDR3 sequence is 14 residues long. V was cut by 5 bases and J by 2 bases, with 12 bases left in between. The CDR3 DNA follows: TGTGCCAGCAGTCCCTGGACAGAGAACTATGGCTACACCTTC. Protein product: CASSPWTENYGYTF.

V usage is TRBV13 and J usage is TRBJ2-7; tentative D call: TRBD2 (6 bases). Trimming cost V 0 bases and J 0 bases, with 18 bases left between them. The germline CDR1 and CDR2 sequences are PRHDT and FYEKMQ (reference sequence). The CDR3 sequence is 18 residues long. In DNA, the CDR3 is TGTGCCAGCAGCTTAGGGGGGTGGACTACTGGGAGCTCCTACGAGCAGTACTTC. This gives the protein CASSLGGWTTGSSYEQYF. Looking up the rest from reference TRBV13 and TRBJ2-7 gives the full variable domain: AAGVIQSPRHLIKEKRETATLKCYPIPRHDTVYWYQQGPGQDPQFLISFYEKMQSDKGSIPDRFSAQQFSDYHSELNMSSLELGDSALYFCASSLGGWTTGSSYEQYFGPGTRLTVT.

The chain joins TRBV14 to TRBJ2-7; unclear D gene. From germline, CDR1 is SGHDN and CDR2 FVKESK. The CDR3 length is 13 residues. V was pared by 4 bases and J by 7 bases, with 14 bases between. The CDR3 protein is CASSPRPGSEQYF. The CDR3 coding sequence is TGTGCCAGCAGCCCTCGGCCCGGCAGTGAGCAGTACTTC. Filled out from reference TRBV14 and TRBJ2-7, the complete variable domain reads EAGVTQFPSHSVIEKGQTVTLRCDPISGHDNLYWYRRVMGKEIKFLLHFVKESKQDESGMPNNRFLAERTGGTYSTLKVQPAELEDSGVYFCASSPRPGSEQYFGPGTRLTVT.

The chain has TRBV6-1 and TRBJ1-4; D is undetermined. Germline V gives CDR1 MNHNS, CDR2 SASEGT. The V gene lost 4 bases and the J gene lost 0 bases, with 12 bases spanning the gap. This CDR3 region has 16 residues. The CDR3: CASSGIRRATNEKLFF. The DNA for the CDR3 is TGTGCCAGCAGTGGGATTCGGAGGGCAACTAATGAAAAACTGTTTTTT.

J is TRBJ1-6 and V is TRBV18, with D possibly matching TRBD1 (6 bases). The germline V and J ends were trimmed by 5 bases and 10 bases, with 12 bases remaining between them. Per the germline V gene, CDR1 is KGHSH and CDR2 is LQKENI. This CDR3 region has 13 residues. The CDR3 DNA sequence: TGTGCCAGCTCAGGACAGCGGGGCTCACCCCTCCACTTT. Its translation is CASSGQRGSPLHF.

This clone was found once. This chain joins TRBV7-2 and TRBJ2-7; D possibly corresponds to TRBD2 (5 bases). The CDR3 is 15 residues long. Germline CDR1 is SGHTA and CDR2 is FQGNSA. Trimming stripped 1 base from V and 4 bases from J, with 14 bases between. The CDR3 DNA sequence: TGTGCCAGCAGCTTAGTAACGGGGAGCCTATACGAGCAGTACTTC. Its translation is CASSLVTGSLYEQYF.

V and J are TRBV6-5 and TRBJ1-1; tentatively, D is TRBD1 (5 bases). Germline V gene data show CDR1 as MNHEY and CDR2 as SVGAGI. The CDR3 covers 13 residues. Trimming removed 6 bases at V and 3 bases at J, with 11 bases between. The CDR3 here is CASSKGFYTEAFF. The CDR3 DNA follows: TGTGCCAGCAGCAAGGGGTTTTACACTGAAGCTTTCTTT.

The chain uses TRBV4-1 and TRBJ2-5; D is undetermined. Trimming removed 0 bases at V and 6 bases at J, with 11 bases between. The CDR3 length is 14 residues. CDR1 and CDR2 (germline): MGHRA, YSYEKL. CDR3 protein: CASSQDSALQTQYF. CDR3 bases: TGCGCCAGCAGCCAAGATTCGGCTCTCCAGACCCAGTACTTC.